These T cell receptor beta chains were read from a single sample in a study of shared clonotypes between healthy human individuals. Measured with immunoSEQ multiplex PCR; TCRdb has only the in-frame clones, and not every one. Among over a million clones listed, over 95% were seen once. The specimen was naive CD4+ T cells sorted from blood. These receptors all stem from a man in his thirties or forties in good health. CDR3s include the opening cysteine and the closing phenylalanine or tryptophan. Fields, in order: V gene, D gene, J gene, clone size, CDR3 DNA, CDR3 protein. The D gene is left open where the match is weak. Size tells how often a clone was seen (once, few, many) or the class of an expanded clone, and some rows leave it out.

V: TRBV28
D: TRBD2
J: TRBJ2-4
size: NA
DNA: TGTGCCAGCAGTTTACTCGGGACTAGCCTTTCCCTAGCCAAAAACATTCAGTACTTC
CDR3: CASSLLGTSLSLAKNIQYF

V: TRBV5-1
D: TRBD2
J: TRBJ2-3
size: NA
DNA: TGCGCCAGCAGCTTTAGACTAGCCCCCTCCCCCACAGATACGCAGTATTTT
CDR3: CASSFRLAPSPTDTQYF

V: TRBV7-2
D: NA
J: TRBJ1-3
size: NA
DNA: TGTGCCAGCAGCTTAGGGGGGAACACCATATATTTT
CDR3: CASSLGGNTIYF

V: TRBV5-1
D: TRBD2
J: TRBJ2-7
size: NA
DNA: TGCGCCAGCAGCTCTAGCGGGGCGCTTGGGGACGAGCAGTACTTC
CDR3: CASSSSGALGDEQYF

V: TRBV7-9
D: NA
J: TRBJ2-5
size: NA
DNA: TGTGCCAGCAGCCTGCCGCGCGGGCTCCAAGAGACCCAGTACTTC
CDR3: CASSLPRGLQETQYF

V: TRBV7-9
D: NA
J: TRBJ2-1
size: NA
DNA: TGTGCCAGCAGCTTAGGCCCCAAGACCCTAGGCGGCAATGAGCAGTTCTTC
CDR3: CASSLGPKTLGGNEQFF

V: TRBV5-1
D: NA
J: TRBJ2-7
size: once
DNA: TGCGCCAGCAGCGCCCTCGGCTACGAGCAGTACTTC
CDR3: CASSALGYEQYF

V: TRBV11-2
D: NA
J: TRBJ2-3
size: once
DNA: TGTGCCAGCAGCTTTCTGGGAGGCACAGATACGCAGTATTTT
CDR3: CASSFLGGTDTQYF

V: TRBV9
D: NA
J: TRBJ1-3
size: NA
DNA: TGTGCCACATCGGAGACATCCTCTGGAAACACCATATATTTT
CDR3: CATSETSSGNTIYF

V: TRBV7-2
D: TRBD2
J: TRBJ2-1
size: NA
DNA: TGTGCCAGCAGCTTAGGGACTAGCCCCGACAATGAGCAGTTCTTC
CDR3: CASSLGTSPDNEQFF

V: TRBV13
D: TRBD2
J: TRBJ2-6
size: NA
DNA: TGTGCCAGCAGCAGACTAGCGGGAGCTGGGGCCAACGTCCTGACTTTC
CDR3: CASSRLAGAGANVLTF

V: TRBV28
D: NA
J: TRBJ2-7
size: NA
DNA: TGTGCCAGCAGTTTCTCCCCAGCCCGGGACGAGCAGTACTTC
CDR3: CASSFSPARDEQYF

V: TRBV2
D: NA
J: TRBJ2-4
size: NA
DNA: TGTGCCAGCAGTGAAAGCTTGTCTATTCAGTACTTC
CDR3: CASSESLSIQYF

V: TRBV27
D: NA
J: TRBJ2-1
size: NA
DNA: TGTGCCAGCAGTCTCGATGAGGAACCACCCATGGATGAGCAGTTCTTC
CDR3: CASSLDEEPPMDEQFF

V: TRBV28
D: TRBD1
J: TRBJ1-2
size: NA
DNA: TGTGCCAGCAGTGTAGTACAGGGGGCTAACTATGGCTACACCTTC
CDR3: CASSVVQGANYGYTF

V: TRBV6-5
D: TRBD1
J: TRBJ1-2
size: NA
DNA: TGTGCCAGCTCAGAGGACAGGTACTTCCCTGGCTACACCTTC
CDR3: CASSEDRYFPGYTF

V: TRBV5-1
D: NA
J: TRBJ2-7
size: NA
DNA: TGCGCCAGCAGCTTGGGGCGAGACTACGAGCAGTACTTC
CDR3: CASSLGRDYEQYF

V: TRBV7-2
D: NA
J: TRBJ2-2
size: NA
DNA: TGTGCCAGCAGCTTAAAGAACACCGGGGAGCTGTTTTTT
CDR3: CASSLKNTGELFF

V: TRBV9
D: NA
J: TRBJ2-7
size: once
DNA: TGTGCCAGCAGCGCAATAGACAGGACCTACGAGCAGTACTTC
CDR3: CASSAIDRTYEQYF

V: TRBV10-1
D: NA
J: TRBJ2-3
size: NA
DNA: TGCGCCAGCTCCCCGTTAGGGACCGACACAGATACGCAGTATTTT
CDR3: CASSPLGTDTDTQYF

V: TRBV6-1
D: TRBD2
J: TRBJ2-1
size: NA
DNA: TGTGCCATCTCTACCGGGACTAGCGCGTACAATGAGCAGTTCTTC
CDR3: CAISTGTSAYNEQFF

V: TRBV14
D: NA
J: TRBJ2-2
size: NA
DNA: TGTGCCAGCATCCGATGGGACGGTCGGAACACCGGGGAGCTGTTTTTT
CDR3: CASIRWDGRNTGELFF

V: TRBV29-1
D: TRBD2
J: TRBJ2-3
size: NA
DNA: TGCAGCGTTGAGGCTAGCGGGAGTACAGATACGCAGTATTTT
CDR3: CSVEASGSTDTQYF

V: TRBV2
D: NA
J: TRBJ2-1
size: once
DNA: TGTGCCAGCAGTGAAAGACCCTACAATGAGCAGTTCTTC
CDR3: CASSERPYNEQFF

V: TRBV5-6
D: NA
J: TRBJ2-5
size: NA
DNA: TGTGCCAGCAGCCAAGACCCGGAGACCCAGTACTTC
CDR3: CASSQDPETQYF

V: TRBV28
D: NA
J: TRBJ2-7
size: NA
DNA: TGTGCCAGCAGTCGCCGCGGGATTTACGAGCAGTACTTC
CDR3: CASSRRGIYEQYF

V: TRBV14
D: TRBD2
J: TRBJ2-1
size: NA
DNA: TGTGCCAGCAGCCAAGACAAAGCGGGAGTTAGGATTCCCAATGAGCAGTTCTTC
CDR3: CASSQDKAGVRIPNEQFF

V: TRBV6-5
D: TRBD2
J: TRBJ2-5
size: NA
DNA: TGTGCCAGCAGTTACTCTCCTAGCGGGAAGGAGACCCAGTACTTC
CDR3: CASSYSPSGKETQYF

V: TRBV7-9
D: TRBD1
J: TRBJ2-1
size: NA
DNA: TGTGCCAGCAGCCCAGCAGGGGGCCCCTACAATGAGCAGTTCTTC
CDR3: CASSPAGGPYNEQFF

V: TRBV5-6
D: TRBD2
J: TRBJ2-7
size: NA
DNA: TGTGCCAGCAGCCGGATGGGCGGGAGTATCTACGAGCAGTACTTC
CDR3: CASSRMGGSIYEQYF

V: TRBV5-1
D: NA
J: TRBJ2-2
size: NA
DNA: TGCGCCAGCAGCTTCGCAGACAACACCGGGGAGCTGTTTTTT
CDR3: CASSFADNTGELFF

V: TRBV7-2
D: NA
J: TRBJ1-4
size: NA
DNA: TGTGCCAGCAGCTTAGCAGGGAATGAAAAACTGTTTTTT
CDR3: CASSLAGNEKLFF

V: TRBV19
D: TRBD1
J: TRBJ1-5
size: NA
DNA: TGTGCCAGTAGTATCCTCCCCGGACAGGGCAATCAGCCCCAGCATTTT
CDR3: CASSILPGQGNQPQHF

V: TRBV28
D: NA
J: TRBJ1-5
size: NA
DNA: TGTGCCAGCAGTTTACCCATGGGGCCGCCCAATCAGCCCCAGCATTTT
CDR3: CASSLPMGPPNQPQHF

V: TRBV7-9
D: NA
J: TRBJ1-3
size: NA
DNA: TGTGCCAGCAGCTCTCGGCGGGACATTCTTTCTGGAAACACCATATATTTT
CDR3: CASSSRRDILSGNTIYF

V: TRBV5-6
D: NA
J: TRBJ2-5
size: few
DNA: TGTGCCAGCAGCTTTCAAGAGACCCAGTACTTC
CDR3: CASSFQETQYF

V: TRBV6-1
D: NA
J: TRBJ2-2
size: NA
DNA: TGTGCCAGCAGTGGAATCCGGGACCCCCCAGGGGAGCTGTTTTTT
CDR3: CASSGIRDPPGELFF

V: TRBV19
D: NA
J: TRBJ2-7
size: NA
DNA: TGTGCCAGTAGTATAGACGAGCTTTACGAGCAGTACTTC
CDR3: CASSIDELYEQYF

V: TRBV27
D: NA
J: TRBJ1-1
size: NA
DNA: TGTGCCAGCAGCCACCTTACGGGGGGCACTGAAGCTTTCTTT
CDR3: CASSHLTGGTEAFF

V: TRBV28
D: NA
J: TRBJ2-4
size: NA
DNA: TGTGCCAGCAGTTTATTAAGCAGGACACTAGCCAAAAACATTCAGTACTTC
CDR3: CASSLLSRTLAKNIQYF

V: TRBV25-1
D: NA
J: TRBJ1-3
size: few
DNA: TGTGCCAGCAGTGAAACAGGTGGAAACACCATATATTTT
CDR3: CASSETGGNTIYF

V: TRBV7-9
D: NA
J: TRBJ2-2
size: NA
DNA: TGTGCCAGCAGCCCAGGCCGGCTAGCAGTCGGGGAGCTGTTTTTT
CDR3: CASSPGRLAVGELFF

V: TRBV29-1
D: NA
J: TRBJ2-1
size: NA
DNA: TGCAGCGATGGGAATGGGGCCTCCTACAATGAGCAGTTCTTC
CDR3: CSDGNGASYNEQFF

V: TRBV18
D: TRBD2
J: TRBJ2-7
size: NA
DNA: TGTGCCAGCTCACCACCGAGCGGGGGGCAGGACGAGCAGTACTTC
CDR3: CASSPPSGGQDEQYF

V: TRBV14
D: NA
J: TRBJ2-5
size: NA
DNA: TGTGCCAGCAGCCAAACTAGTTTAGAGACCCAGTACTTC
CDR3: CASSQTSLETQYF

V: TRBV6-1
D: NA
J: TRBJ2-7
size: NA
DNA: TGTGCCAGCAGCCCTGGACGGACAAGCTCCGAGCAGTACTTC
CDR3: CASSPGRTSSEQYF

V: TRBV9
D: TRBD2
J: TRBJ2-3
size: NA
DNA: TGTGCCAGCAGCGTAGATCCTAGCGGGAGTGTGGTAGATACGCAGTATTTT
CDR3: CASSVDPSGSVVDTQYF

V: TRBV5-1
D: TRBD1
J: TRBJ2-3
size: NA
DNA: TGCGCCAGCAGTTATAGCAGGGGGACAGATACGCAGTATTTT
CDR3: CASSYSRGTDTQYF

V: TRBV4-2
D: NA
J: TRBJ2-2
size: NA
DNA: TGTGCCAGCAGCCTCCTGATTGGAGGGAGTGACACCGGGGAGCTGTTTTTT
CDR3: CASSLLIGGSDTGELFF

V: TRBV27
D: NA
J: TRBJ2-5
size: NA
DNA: TGTGCCAGCAGTAAGACAGCGGAGACCCAGTACTTC
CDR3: CASSKTAETQYF

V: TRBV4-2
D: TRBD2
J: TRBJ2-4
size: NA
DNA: TGTGCCAGCAGCCTACGGCCCCCCTTAGCGGGAGAAGGAAACATTCAGTACTTC
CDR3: CASSLRPPLAGEGNIQYF

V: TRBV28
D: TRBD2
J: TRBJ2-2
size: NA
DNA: TGTGCCAGCAGTCCTGGGACTAGTGGGGGGGAGCTGTTTTTT
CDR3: CASSPGTSGGELFF

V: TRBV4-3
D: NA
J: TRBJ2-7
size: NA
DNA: TGCGCCAGCAGCCAAGATTTTAGGCTCGAGCAGTACTTC
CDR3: CASSQDFRLEQYF

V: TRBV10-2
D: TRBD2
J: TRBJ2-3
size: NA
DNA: TGCGCCAGCAGGAGCGGGATCTATACAGATACGCAGTATTTT
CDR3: CASRSGIYTDTQYF

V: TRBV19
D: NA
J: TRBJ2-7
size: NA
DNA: TGTGCCAGTAGTATAGCGGAGGAGTTGAGTCACGAGCAGTACTTC
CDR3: CASSIAEELSHEQYF